This T cell receptor (beta chain) was documented in a study of radiotherapy plus CTLA-4 blockade in lung cancer (dated by TCRdb to the late 2010s). Study-level background: Objective responses were observed in approximately 17% of enrolled patients, and disease control was achieved in about 32%. What the work shows at the level of the full study, not this receptor alone: After treatment with radiotherapy and ipilimumab, TCR clones that originated in tumors expanded in peripheral blood. Early dynamic changes in blood T cell clones, together with increased serum interferon-beta after radiation, were reported as the strongest predictors of response.

Receptor libraries were prepared by the immunoSEQ multiplex PCR assay. Imported from immuneACCESS, the table was reduced by TCRdb to in-frame sequences with V and J called. These copies leave out some clones; in studies compared against another copy, an unresolved V gene accounts for under half, and the cause of the remainder is not known. Present in this sample are about 97,000 clones, around 74% of which were seen just once. The top ten clonotypes cover 2.5% to 3% of the sample. About this clone: Its target antigen remains unknown. The record has no base qualities; no much larger clone is one base away.

V loses 4 bases at its end and J loses 5 bases; junction bases beyond the gene matches: 10. CDR1 is given as SNHLY and CDR2 as FYNNEI, both from the germline V gene. The CDR3 sequence holds 16 residues, the cysteine and phenylalanine included. The entry retains the CDR3 DNA only, 48 bases that are in frame from base 1. Focal radiation therapy combined with CTLA-4 blockade (ipilimumab) was tested in patients with chemo-refractory metastatic non-small-cell lung cancer. The sequence links TRBV2 to TRBJ2-1, with 8 bases aligning to TRBD2. The specimen was peripheral blood, collected from a patient treated with radiotherapy plus ipilimumab. The TCR was taken from a human donor with non-small cell lung cancer who had a partial response to radiotherapy plus ipilimumab. Some clones in this sample may be carry-over from other donors' samples. The CDR3 is CASSARRGGQDNEQFF. The sequenced DNA is TGTGCCAGCAGTGCACGACGGGGGGGCCAGGACAATGAGCAGTTCTTC.